This TCR beta chain was captured in a study of blood T cells in healthy people across ages. V lost 10 bases, J lost 4 bases, and 11 bases lay in between. The CDR3 consists of 12 residues. Germline CDR1 SGHVS, CDR2 FQNEAQ. For the second PCR, which ran for about 7 to 11 cycles, a sample-barcoded 5' primer and a J-beta primer mix were used. TCRdb reprocessed the 5' RACE reads with MiXCR, giving one entry per CDR3 protein. The sample shows about 840,000 distinct CDR3 sequences, under 35% of them seen only once. In addition, the sample was reused for a study of T cells of mothers and their children. That paper states: Reads obtained per mother exceeded 9.5 million TCR beta CDR3 reads, with about 3 million obtained per child.

The chain links TRBV7-8 to TRBJ2-1, with TRBD1 as a possible D gene (6 bases). This sequence originates from a woman in her forties in good health. The material sequenced was blood. CDR3 coding DNA: TGTGCCACGTTCGACAGGTACAATGAGCAGTTCTTC. It translates to CATFDRYNEQFF.